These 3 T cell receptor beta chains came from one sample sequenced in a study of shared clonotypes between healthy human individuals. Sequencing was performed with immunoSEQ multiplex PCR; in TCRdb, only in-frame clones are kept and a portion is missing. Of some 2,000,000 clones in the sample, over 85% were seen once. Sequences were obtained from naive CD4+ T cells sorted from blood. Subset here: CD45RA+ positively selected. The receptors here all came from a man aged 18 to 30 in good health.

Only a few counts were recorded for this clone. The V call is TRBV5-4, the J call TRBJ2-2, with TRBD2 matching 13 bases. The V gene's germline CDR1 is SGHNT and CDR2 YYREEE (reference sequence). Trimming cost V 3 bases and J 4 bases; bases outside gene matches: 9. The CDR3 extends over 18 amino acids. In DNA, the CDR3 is TGTGCCAGCAGCTGGAAGACTAGCGGGGGGCGAGGCACCGGGGAGCTGTTTTTT. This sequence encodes CASSWKTSGGRGTGELFF. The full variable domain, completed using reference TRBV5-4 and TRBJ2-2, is ETGVTQSPTHLIKTRGQQVTLRCSSQSGHNTVSWYQQALGQGPQFIFQYYREEENGRGNFPPRFSGLQFPNYSSELNVNALELDDSALYLCASSWKTSGGRGTGELFFGEGSRLTVL.

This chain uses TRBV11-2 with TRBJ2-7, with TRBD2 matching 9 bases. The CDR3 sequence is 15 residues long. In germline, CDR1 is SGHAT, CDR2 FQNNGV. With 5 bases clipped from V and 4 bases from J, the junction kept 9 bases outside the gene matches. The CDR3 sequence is CASSLGGLARYEQYF. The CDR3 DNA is TGTGCCAGCAGCCTTGGGGGACTAGCAAGATACGAGCAGTACTTC. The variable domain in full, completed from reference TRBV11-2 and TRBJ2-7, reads EAGVAQSPRYKIIEKRQSVAFWCNPISGHATLYWYQQILGQGPKLLIQFQNNGVVDDSQLPKDRFSAERLKGVDSTLKIQPAKLEDSAVYLCASSLGGLARYEQYFGPGTRLTVT.

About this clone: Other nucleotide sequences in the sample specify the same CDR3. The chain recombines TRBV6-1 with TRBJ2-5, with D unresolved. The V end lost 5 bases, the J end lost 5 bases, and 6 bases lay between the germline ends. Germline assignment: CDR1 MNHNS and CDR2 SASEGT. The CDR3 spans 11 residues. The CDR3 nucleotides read TGTGCCAGCAGTCCCTTGGAGACCCAGTACTTC. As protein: CASSPLETQYF.